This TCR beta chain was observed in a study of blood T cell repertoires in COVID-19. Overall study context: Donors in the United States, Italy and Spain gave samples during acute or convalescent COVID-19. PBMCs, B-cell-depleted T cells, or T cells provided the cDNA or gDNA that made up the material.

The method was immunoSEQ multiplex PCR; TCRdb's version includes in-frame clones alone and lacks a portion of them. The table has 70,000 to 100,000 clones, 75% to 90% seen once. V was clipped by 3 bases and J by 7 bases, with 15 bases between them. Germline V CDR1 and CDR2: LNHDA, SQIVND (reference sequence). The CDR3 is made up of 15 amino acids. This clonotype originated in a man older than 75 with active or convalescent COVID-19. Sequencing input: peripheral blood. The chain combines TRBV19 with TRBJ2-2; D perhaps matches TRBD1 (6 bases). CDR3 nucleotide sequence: TGTGCCAGTAGTATTCATCGACAGGCGGTCGGGGAGCTGTTTTTT. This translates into CASSIHRQAVGELFF.